Shown below are 29 T cell receptor beta chains from a single sample sequenced in a study of TET2 disruption in CD19-targeted CAR T cells. Their target antigens are unknown. Some clones are missing from TCRdb's copy, which holds only in-frame ones; the method was immunoSEQ multiplex PCR. The data include 20,000 to 30,000 clones; the top ten clones carry approximately 1.8%. The treatment was: autologous CTL019 cells: CD19 CAR with 4-1BB and CD3 zeta domains. The specimen was CD8- CAR+ T cells sorted from cultured blood T cells, collected for CD19 CAR T cell therapy. The subset here: CD8-negative CAR-positive T cells from the infusion product. Receptor source: a man between 65 and 85 years old with chronic lymphocytic leukemia.

A note on this clone: The observed sequence ends 3 residues before the CDR3 terminus, with the missing tail filled in from the germline J gene. The chain is built from TRBV7-8 and TRBJ1-2; D is perhaps TRBD1 (6 bases). There are 14 residues in the CDR3. In germline, CDR1 is SGHVS, CDR2 FQNEAQ. The CDR3 loop reads CASSLQGPSYDYTF. The CDR3 bases that were read are TGTGCCAGCAGCTTACAGGGGCCTTCCTACGAC.

Points on this clone: At one boundary the junction diverges from the germline segment, which might be a read error. The sequence runs out 3 residues before the end of the CDR3; the remainder is reconstructed from the germline J gene. The sample contains more than one DNA sequence encoding this CDR3. V and J are TRBV7-9 and TRBJ1-3, with D tentatively TRBD1 (5 bases). The germline V gene encodes CDR1 SEHNR and CDR2 FQNEAQ (reference sequence). The CDR3 has 14 residues. This CDR3 reads CASSQTGSGNTIYF. Partial CDR3 DNA: TGTGCCAGCAGCCAAACAGGCTCTGGAAACACT.

Details on this clone: The read comes to an end 3 residues before the CDR3 does, leaving the germline J gene to fill in the end. The chain uses TRBV7-2 and TRBJ2-4, with D maybe TRBD1 (5 bases). Germline loops: CDR1 SGHTA, CDR2 FQGNSA. The CDR3 is 15 residues long. Partial CDR3 DNA: TGTGCCAGCATCCAAGGGGCAGGGCCCCAAGAGACT. Its translation: CASIQGAGPQET. The entire CDR3 reads CASIQGAGPQETQYF. Full variable domain (rest looked up from reference TRBV7-2 and TRBJ2-4): GAGVSQSPSNKVTEKGKDVELRCDPISGHTALYWYRQSLGQGLEFLIYFQGNSAPDKSGLPSDRFSAERTGGSVSTLTIQRTQQEDSAVYLCASIQGAGPQETQYFGAGTRLSVL.

CDR3 bases read: TGTGCCAGCAGCGTAGGTCCCGGGACAGGGGGGTCTAATGAAAAA. Residues: CASSVGPGTGGSNEK. The entire CDR3 reads CASSVGPGTGGSNEKLFF. The chain couples TRBV9 to TRBJ1-4; TRBD1 aligns across 11 bases. Read coverage stops 3 residues before the CDR3 terminus; the germline J gene supplies the remainder. The CDR3 runs 18 residues. J was trimmed by 3 bases and V by 0 bases; bases with no gene match: 7. Germline CDR1 is SGDLS and CDR2 is YYNGEE.

In regard to this clone: Read sequence stops 3 residues before the CDR3 end, and the germline J gene provides the missing end. V and J are TRBV29-1 and TRBJ1-1; 9 nucleotides align to TRBD1. The V gene's germline CDR1 is SQVTM and CDR2 ANQGSEA. With V trimmed by 6 bases and J by 1 base, 3 bases remained unmatched. This CDR3 comprises 13 residues. CDR3 in amino acids: CSVRGQGNTEAFF. The covered CDR3 bases are TGCAGCGTGAGGGGACAGGGGAACACTGAA.

A note on this clone: From the germline J gene comes the end of the CDR3, since the read stops 3 residues before it. The chain links TRBV20-1 to TRBJ2-1; TRBD2 might be the D (6 bases). CDR1 is DFQATT, CDR2 SNEGSKA, per germline (reference sequence). CDR3 length: 14 amino acids. V lost 4 bases and J lost 9, with 19 bases in between. The covered CDR3 bases are TGCAGTGCTAAACCGGGAGCCAGGGTTTCTGAG. Translation gives CSAKPGARVSE. The full CDR3 reads CSAKPGARVSEQFF.

With regard to this clone: The CDR3 end lies 3 residues beyond the end of the read and is filled in from the germline J gene. The chain uses TRBV2 and TRBJ2-5; 7 bases are a match to TRBD1. Losses at the gene ends were 7 bases for V and 1 base for J; bases not matched to a gene: 6. The CDR3 covers 14 residues. Germline values: CDR1 SNHLY, CDR2 FYNNEI. CDR3 in amino acids: CASNLQGSQETQYF. The covered CDR3 bases are TGTGCCAGCAACCTACAGGGGAGCCAAGAGACC.

A remark on this clone: The read is 3 residues too short to cover the CDR3 end, so that end is filled in from the germline J gene. The rearrangement uses TRBV6-1 and TRBJ1-5; no clear D gene. From germline, CDR1 is MNHNS and CDR2 SASEGT. Between the trimmed V and J ends, which lost 1 base and 6 bases, there was a span of 16 bases. This CDR3 contains 16 residues. CDR3 amino acids: CASSEEIGRAGQPQHF. The CDR3 bases that were read are TGTGCCAGCAGTGAAGAAATCGGGAGGGCGGGTCAGCCC.

Comments on this clone: The read ends 3 residues before the CDR3 terminus; that terminus is restored from the germline J gene. This rearrangement joins TRBV19 to TRBJ2-4, with D possibly TRBD2 on 5 matching bases. The germline gives CDR1 LNHDA, CDR2 SQIVND (reference sequence). This CDR3 has 15 amino acids. This chain's CDR3 is CASQPASGLNYGQYF. CDR3 DNA (partial): TGTGCCAGCCAACCGGCGTCGGGGTTAAACTATGGT. The full variable domain, rest sourced from reference TRBV19 and TRBJ2-4, is DGGITQSPKYLFRKEGQNVTLSCEQNLNHDAMYWYRQDPGQGLRLIYYSQIVNDFQKGDIAEGYSVSREKKESFPLTVTSAQKNPTAFYLCASQPASGLNYGQYFGAGTRLSVL.

Turning to this clone: Sequencing ends 3 residues short of the CDR3 end; the germline J gene provides the rest. The chain combines TRBV18 with TRBJ1-2; 7 bases agree with TRBD1. Germline V lookup: CDR1 KGHSH, CDR2 LQKENI. The CDR3 consists of 15 residues. The CDR3 sequence: CASSPPGTAHYDYTF. The CDR3 bases that were read are TGTGCCAGCTCCCCCCCGGGGACAGCCCACTACGAC.

On this clone itself: The read falls 3 residues short of the CDR3 end, and the missing part is taken from the germline J gene. The chain carries TRBV10-3 and TRBJ1-2, with D hard to call. Germline-derived CDR1 and CDR2 are ENHRY and SYGVKD. V was trimmed by 5 bases and J by 2 bases, leaving 12 bases between them. CDR3 length equals 14 residues. CDR3 residues: CAISKSQENYGYTF. The sequenced CDR3 bases are TGTGCCATCAGTAAAAGTCAGGAGAACTATGGC.

A remark on this clone: Read coverage stops 3 residues before the CDR3 terminus; the germline J gene supplies the remainder. The J gene is TRBJ2-1, the V gene TRBV20-1; 8 nucleotides agree with TRBD2. V trimming: 3 bases; J trimming: 4 bases; junction bases outside the gene matches: 11. The CDR3 is 16 amino acids. Germline CDR1 and CDR2: DFQATT and SNEGSKA (reference sequence). The CDR3 bases that were read are TGCAGTGCTAGGGAACTGGGAGAGCGGGGGTACAATGAG. Its protein is CSARELGERGYNE. In full, the CDR3 is CSARELGERGYNEQFF.

Regarding this clone: The CDR3 end is not reached by the read, which stops 3 residues before it; the germline J gene fills it in. The chain couples TRBV29-1 to TRBJ1-5; the D gene is possibly TRBD1 (5 bases). This CDR3 is 15 amino acids long. The germline V and J ends were trimmed by 4 bases and 2 bases, with 15 bases remaining between them. CDR1 is SQVTM and CDR2 is ANQGSEA in the germline V gene. The CDR3: CSVAVQGGGNQPQHF. CDR3 bases read: TGCAGCGTTGCAGTCCAGGGCGGTGGCAATCAGCCC.

A remark on this clone: The missing CDR3 end, 3 residues past where the read stops, is filled in from the germline J gene. The rearrangement uses TRBV5-1 and TRBJ1-4; perhaps TRBD1 as D (5 bases). The V and J ends lost 4 bases and 4 bases respectively, with 11 bases between them. This CDR3 region has 14 residues. CDR1 SGHRS and CDR2 YFSETQ come from the germline V gene. CDR3 residues: CASSDGAVNEKLFF. The sequenced part of the CDR3 DNA is TGCGCCAGCAGCGATGGGGCAGTTAATGAAAAA.

The CDR3 loop reads CASSQNIGAYEQYF. The CDR3 DNA, read in part, is TGTGCCAGCAGCCAAAACATAGGGGCCTACGAG. The rearrangement uses TRBV3-1 (or the pseudogene TRBV3-2) and TRBJ2-7; possible D gene TRBD1, 5 bases. The CDR3 is cut off 3 residues early in the read; its end comes from the germline J gene. CDR1 is LGHDT, CDR2 YNNKEL, per germline (reference sequence). The germline V and J ends were trimmed by 2 bases and 2 bases, with 10 bases remaining between them. This CDR3 spans 14 amino acids.

Points on this clone: The read halts 3 residues ahead of the CDR3 end, with the missing end drawn from the germline J gene. The J gene is TRBJ1-6, the V gene TRBV20-1; perhaps TRBD1 as D (6 bases). The germline V gene encodes CDR1 DFQATT and CDR2 SNEGSKA (reference sequence). The ends were cut back, 2 bases at V and 5 bases at J, with 10 bases in the middle. CDR3 size: 14 residues. The covered CDR3 bases are TGCAGTGCTAGATGGGGACATCATAATTCACCC. This translates into CSARWGHHNSP. The entire CDR3 is CSARWGHHNSPLHF.

Comments on this clone: The read falls 3 residues short of the CDR3 end, and the missing part is taken from the germline J gene. The identical CDR3 is also encoded by other nucleotide sequences in the sample. This chain joins TRBV20-1 and TRBJ1-2; D gene uncertain. This CDR3 is 11 amino acids long. Germline-derived CDR1 and CDR2 are DFQATT and SNEGSKA (reference sequence). CDR3 DNA, as far as it was read: TGCAGTGCTTCCCGTTGGCCTGGT. Protein product: CSASRWPG. The CDR3 in its entirety is CSASRWPGYTF.

Remarks on this clone: The CDR3 end lies 3 residues beyond the end of the read and is filled in from the germline J gene. The chain carries TRBV7-3 and TRBJ2-3, with D tentatively TRBD1 (5 bases). In germline, CDR1 is SGHTA, CDR2 FQGTGA. V dropped 5 bases and J dropped 2 bases, with 14 bases sitting between them. The CDR3 is 15 residues long. CDR3 in amino acids: CASSILGELTDTQYF. The covered CDR3 bases are TGTGCCAGCAGCATTCTAGGGGAACTCACAGATACG.

Comment on this clone: The missing CDR3 end, 3 residues past where the read stops, is filled in from the germline J gene. The chain has TRBV20-1 and TRBJ2-1; 10 positions match TRBD2. CDR3 length: 13 amino acids. The germline V gene has CDR1 DFQATT and CDR2 SNEGSKA (reference sequence). With V trimmed by 6 bases and J by 9 bases, 8 bases remained unmatched. CDR3 bases read: TGCAGTGCCCCTTTTAGCGGGGGGCTTGAG. It yields the protein CSAPFSGGLE. The entire CDR3 protein is CSAPFSGGLEQFF.

Comments on this clone: The CDR3 end is not reached by the read, which stops 3 residues before it; the germline J gene fills it in. This rearrangement joins TRBV5-1 to TRBJ2-7, with D possibly matching TRBD2 (5 bases). Germline V gene data show CDR1 as SGHRS and CDR2 as YFSETQ. Trimming removed 0 bases at V and 2 bases at J, with 12 bases between. The length of the CDR3 is 15 residues. The sequenced part of the CDR3 DNA is TGCGCCAGCAGCTTGGCGCCCGGGGAACCCTACGAG. This encodes CASSLAPGEPYE. The CDR3 reads in full as CASSLAPGEPYEQYF.

A remark on this clone: The read stops 3 residues short of the end of the CDR3; the missing end is completed from the germline J gene. The V gene is TRBV20-1, the J gene TRBJ2-4; 7 nucleotides line up with TRBD1. The germline V gene encodes CDR1 DFQATT and CDR2 SNEGSKA (reference sequence). The CDR3 runs to 14 residues. Incomplete CDR3 DNA: TGCAGTGCTAGAGATGAAGGGGGCGACTATGGT. This gives the protein CSARDEGGDYG. The whole CDR3 protein reads CSARDEGGDYGQYF.

About this clone: The CDR3 goes on 3 residues after the read ends, and that part is filled in from the germline J gene. The rearrangement joins TRBV19 to TRBJ2-4; TRBD1 matches at 7 bases. Germline V gene sequence: CDR1 LNHDA, CDR2 SQIVND (reference sequence). The CDR3 spans 15 residues. The sequenced part of the CDR3 DNA is TGTGCCAGTAGGGTAGGGGGCGGCAGCAATCAGCCT. This codes for CASRVGGGSNQP. The entire CDR3 sequence reads CASRVGGGSNQPQYF.

With respect to this clone: The CDR3 extends 3 residues past the end of the read, so its final part is completed from the germline J gene. The chain is built from TRBV7-9 and TRBJ2-4; 7 nucleotides agree with TRBD2. The CDR3 has 15 amino acids. Germline CDR1 and CDR2: SEHNR and FQNEAQ (reference sequence). The DNA read from the CDR3 is TGTGCCAGCAGCTCCCTGGCTAGCGGACAAGAGACT. It codes for CASSSLASGQET. In full, the CDR3 is CASSSLASGQETQYF.

Turning to this clone: Coverage ceases 3 residues before the CDR3 finishes, and the germline J gene fills in the end. The chain carries TRBV20-1 and TRBJ2-3; D not resolved. V was cut by 5 bases and J by 2 bases, with 11 bases left in between. Looked up from germline, CDR1 is DFQATT and CDR2 is SNEGSKA (reference sequence). The CDR3 spans 13 residues. This chain's CDR3 is CSAPLLYTDTQYF. Partial CDR3 DNA: TGCAGTGCTCCACTCCTTTACACAGATACG.

In terms of frequency, this clone is medium-sized (0.01 to 0.1%). The read halts 3 residues ahead of the CDR3 end, with the missing end drawn from the germline J gene. The chain has TRBV19 and TRBJ2-7, with 9 nucleotides matching TRBD1. V shed 4 bases, J shed 6 bases, and the junction held 10 bases outside the gene matches. Germline V gene data show CDR1 as LNHDA and CDR2 as SQIVND (reference sequence). The CDR3 extends over 15 amino acids. This CDR3 reads CASSTRTGVLGEQYF. The CDR3 bases that were read are TGTGCCAGTAGTACCCGGACAGGGGTCTTAGGCGAG.

In regard to this clone: The read ends 3 residues early relative to the CDR3; the germline J gene fills the gap. The V gene is TRBV7-6, the J gene TRBJ2-4, with a weak D call TRBD2 (5 bases). The germline gives CDR1 SGHVS, CDR2 FNYEAQ. The CDR3 is made up of 13 amino acids. CDR3 amino acids: CASSFQAEETQYF. The covered CDR3 bases are TGTGCCAGCAGCTTCCAAGCGGAAGAGACT.

Notes on this clone: The CDR3 end falls 3 residues outside the read, so it is completed with the germline J gene. V is TRBV13 and J is TRBJ1-2; 7 bases agree with TRBD1. The germline V gene encodes CDR1 PRHDT and CDR2 FYEKMQ (reference sequence). CDR3 size: 16 residues. The CDR3 sequence: CASSSSRDSSTDTYTF. The sequenced CDR3 bases are TGTGCCAGCAGCTCCTCCCGGGACAGTAGCACAGATACC.

Regarding this clone: The read ends 3 residues before the CDR3 terminus; that terminus is restored from the germline J gene. The rearrangement joins TRBV7-9 to TRBJ1-5; 7 bases line up with TRBD1. The CDR3 contains 14 residues. J was trimmed by 6 bases and V by 1 base; bases with no gene match: 3. The germline V gene encodes CDR1 SEHNR and CDR2 FQNEAQ (reference sequence). CDR3 loop: CASSLGQGGQPQHF. Partial CDR3 DNA: TGTGCCAGCAGCTTAGGGCAGGGGGGTCAGCCC.

In the case of this clone: The CDR3 goes on 3 residues after the read ends, and that part is filled in from the germline J gene. The V and J genes are TRBV4-2 and TRBJ1-4; D may be TRBD1 (5 bases). V was shortened by 4 bases and J by 8 bases, with 17 bases between the two germline ends. There are 15 residues in the CDR3. Germline CDR1 reads LGHNA; CDR2 reads YNFKEQ. This CDR3 is CASSPDTQGGEKLFF. The covered CDR3 bases are TGTGCCAGCAGCCCAGACACCCAGGGAGGCGAAAAA.